This paragraph covers one TCR beta chain sequence. The sample is drawn from a study of shared clonotypes between healthy human individuals. Clones were sequenced by immunoSEQ multiplex PCR, and TCRdb holds only the in-frame ones, with some missing. Among around 600,000 clones listed, roughly 95% were seen once. Germline assignment: CDR1 MDHEN and CDR2 SYDVKM. This CDR3 has 14 residues. V lost 6 bases and J lost 6, with 17 bases in between. CD45RO negativity and positive selection for CCR7 defined naive CD8 cells, a population that excluded terminally differentiated effector memory CD45RA+ cells. The sample was naive CD8+ T cells sorted from blood. The TCR sequence derives from a woman aged 25 to 39 in good health. This rearrangement joins TRBV28 to TRBJ1-1; TRBD1 might be the D (5 bases). CDR3 loop: CASSPLVGGAEAFF. CDR3 nucleotides: TGTGCCAGCAGCCCACTGGTTGGGGGGGCTGAAGCTTTCTTT.